The source of this T cell receptor (beta chain) is a study of cytomegalovirus exposure and HLA in healthy donors. CDR3 length: 18 residues. V gave up 0 bases and J gave up 1 base; unmatched junction bases: 8. Germline V gives CDR1 SGHTA, CDR2 FQGNSA. The PCR was carried out with 60 Vbeta primers and 13 Jbeta primers. TCRdb keeps only in-frame clones here, not all; method: immunoSEQ multiplex PCR. The sample holds about 190,000 clones, 80% to 85% seen once. This sequence joins TRBV7-2 and TRBJ2-2, with 7 bases fitting TRBD2. The sequenced material came from PBMCs. This clonotype was sampled from a woman aged 18-30 years in good health and CMV-seronegative. The CDR3 region is CASSLALGGRGNTGELFF. The CDR3 bases are TGTGCCAGCAGCTTAGCGCTTGGAGGGAGGGGGAACACCGGGGAGCTGTTTTTT. Combining the CDR3 with reference TRBV7-2 and TRBJ2-2 gives the whole variable domain GAGVSQSPSNKVTEKGKDVELRCDPISGHTALYWYRQSLGQGLEFLIYFQGNSAPDKSGLPSDRFSAERTGGSVSTLTIQRTQQEDSAVYLCASSLALGGRGNTGELFFGEGSRLTVL.